This T cell receptor beta chain was observed in a study of CD8+ T cells in alopecia areata. Study-wide points: Researchers reported that TCR sharing among patients proved less clear than in mice, possibly HLA-linked. Many expanded lesional clones stayed in scalp and blood while on tofacitinib.

Extracted RNA was reverse transcribed into cDNA, the sequencing template. Sequencing used immunoSEQ multiplex PCR; TCRdb keeps in-frame clones, though not all of them. This table holds more than 100,000 clones, around 56% found once. Treatment described: oral pan-JAK inhibitor, 5-10 mg twice daily. This clone was observed a few times. Its target is unknown. This clonotype originated in a human donor with alopecia areata. Sample: CD4+ T cells sorted from blood, taken at week 4, from a patient treated with tofacitinib.

This CDR3 reads CASSSKSGTEAFF. CDR3 sequence (DNA): TGTGCCAGCAGTTCAAAATCCGGGACAGAAGCTTTCTTT. The chain is built from TRBV27 and TRBJ1-1, with D possibly being TRBD1 (6 bases). The V gene lost 4 bases and the J gene lost 8 bases, with 14 bases spanning the gap. Germline-derived CDR1 and CDR2 are MNHEY and SMNVEV (reference sequence). This CDR3 has 13 amino acids.